This T cell receptor (beta chain) was sequenced during a study of T cell responses to AZD1222 COVID-19 vaccine. Study observations and caveats: Repertoires in all cases were sampled only once the peak T cell response had passed. Baseline testing showed seropositivity in only six AZD1222 recipients. Among the donors, most were white British and more were female, and clonal diversity was possibly underestimated. There were vaccine-associated CD4 TCRs across spike, dominant at 160-218 and 743-854.

Details on this clone: Its antigen is unidentified.

Method: immunoSEQ multiplex PCR; TCRdb's copy keeps in-frame clones and lacks some. The sample has 110,000 to 150,000 clones; approximately 90% are singletons. Germline assignment: CDR1 MGHDK and CDR2 SYGVNS. Trimming pared 5 bases from V and 2 bases from J, leaving 13 bases between. This CDR3 region has 14 residues. This clonotype was obtained from an adult in good health. The specimen comprised peripheral blood, sampled on day 0 of AZD1222 vaccination. The J gene is TRBJ2-7, the V gene TRBV25-1; D perhaps matches TRBD1 (6 bases). The CDR3 reads CASSRQGFTYEQYF. In nucleotides, the CDR3 is TGTGCCAGCAGTCGTCAGGGGTTCACCTACGAGCAGTACTTC.